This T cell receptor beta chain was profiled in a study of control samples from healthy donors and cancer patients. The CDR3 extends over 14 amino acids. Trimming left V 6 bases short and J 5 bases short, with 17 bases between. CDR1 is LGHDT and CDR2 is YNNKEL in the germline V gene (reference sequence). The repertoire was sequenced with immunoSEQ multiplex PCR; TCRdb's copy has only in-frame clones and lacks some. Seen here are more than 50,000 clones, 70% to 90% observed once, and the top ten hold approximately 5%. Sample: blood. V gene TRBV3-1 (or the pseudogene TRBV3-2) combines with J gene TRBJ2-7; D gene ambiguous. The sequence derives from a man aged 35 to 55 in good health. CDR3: CASRPRSASDEQYF. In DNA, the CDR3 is TGTGCCAGCAGGCCCCGGAGTGCGAGTGACGAGCAGTACTTC.